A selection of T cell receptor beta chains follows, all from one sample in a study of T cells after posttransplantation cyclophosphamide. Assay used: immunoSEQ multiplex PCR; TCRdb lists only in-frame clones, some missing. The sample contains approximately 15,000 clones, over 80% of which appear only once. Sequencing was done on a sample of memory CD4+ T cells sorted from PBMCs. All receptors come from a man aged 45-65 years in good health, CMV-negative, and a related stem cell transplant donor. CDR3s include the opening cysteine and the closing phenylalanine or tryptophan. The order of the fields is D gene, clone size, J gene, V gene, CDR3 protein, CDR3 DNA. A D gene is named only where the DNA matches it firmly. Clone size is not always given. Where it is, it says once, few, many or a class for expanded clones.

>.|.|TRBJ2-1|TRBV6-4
CASSAQGGYNEQFF
TGTGCCAGCAGTGCCCAGGGTGGGTACAATGAGCAGTTCTTC
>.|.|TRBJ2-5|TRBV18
CASSPPQGLVTQYF
TGTGCCAGCTCACCACCCCAGGGGTTGGTGACCCAGTACTTC
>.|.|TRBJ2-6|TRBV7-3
CASSLREQSSGANVLTF
TGTGCCAGCAGCTTAAGAGAGCAATCATCTGGGGCCAACGTCCTGACTTTC
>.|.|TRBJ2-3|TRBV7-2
CASRPQSDTQYF
TGTGCCAGCAGACCCCAGTCAGATACGCAGTATTTT
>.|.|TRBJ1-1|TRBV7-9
CASIRTAENTEAFF
TGTGCCAGCATAAGGACAGCGGAGAACACTGAAGCTTTCTTT
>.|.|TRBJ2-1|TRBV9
CASSVSGLVQFF
TGTGCCAGCAGCGTATCCGGCCTAGTGCAGTTCTTC
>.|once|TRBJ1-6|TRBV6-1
CASSEVQVNSPLHF
TGTGCCAGCAGTGAAGTCCAGGTGAATTCACCCCTCCACTTT
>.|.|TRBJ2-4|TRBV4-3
CASSQIGRAKNIQYF
TGCGCCAGCAGCCAAATAGGGAGGGCCAAAAACATTCAGTACTTC
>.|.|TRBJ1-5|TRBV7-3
CASSLVRDGNQPQHF
TGTGCCAGCAGCTTAGTTCGGGATGGAAATCAGCCCCAGCATTTT
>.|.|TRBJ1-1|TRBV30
CAWSPKTDSNTEAFF
TGTGCCTGGAGTCCCAAGACAGACTCGAACACTGAAGCTTTCTTT
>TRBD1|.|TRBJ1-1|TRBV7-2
CASSFGTANTEAFF
TGTGCCAGCAGCTTCGGGACAGCAAACACTGAAGCTTTCTTT
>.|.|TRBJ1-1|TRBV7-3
CASSLRPPGLVRTEAFF
TGTGCCAGCAGCTTAAGGCCTCCGGGTTTGGTAAGGACTGAAGCTTTCTTT
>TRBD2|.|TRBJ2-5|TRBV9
CASSVRPAGVGQETQYF
TGTGCCAGCAGCGTACGCCCCGCGGGGGTGGGCCAAGAGACCCAGTACTTC
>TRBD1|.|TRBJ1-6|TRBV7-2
CASSPTGTGNSPLHF
TGTGCCAGCAGCCCAACCGGGACAGGGAATTCACCCCTCCACTTT
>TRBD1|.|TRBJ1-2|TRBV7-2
CASSPSTGLGYGYTF
TGTGCCAGCAGCCCCTCGACAGGGCTCGGCTATGGCTACACCTTC
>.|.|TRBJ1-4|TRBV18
CASSQTTISNEKLFF
TGTGCCAGCTCACAGACGACAATCTCTAATGAAAAACTGTTTTTT
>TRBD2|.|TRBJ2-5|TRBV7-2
CASGTSGGAQTQYF
TGTGCCAGCGGGACTAGCGGGGGGGCCCAGACCCAGTACTTC
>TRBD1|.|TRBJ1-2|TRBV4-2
CASSQDSRGYTF
TGTGCCAGCAGCCAAGATAGCAGGGGGTACACCTTC
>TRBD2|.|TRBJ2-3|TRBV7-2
CASSPGLAGRGDTQYF
TGTGCCAGCAGCCCTGGACTAGCGGGGCGGGGAGATACGCAGTATTTT
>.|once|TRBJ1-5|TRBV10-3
CAISDSDQPQHF
TGTGCCATCAGTGACAGCGATCAGCCCCAGCATTTT
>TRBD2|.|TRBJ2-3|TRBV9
CASSVSGLTDTQYF
TGTGCCAGCAGCGTTAGCGGGCTCACAGATACGCAGTATTTT
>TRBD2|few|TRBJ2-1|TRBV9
CASSPLTSGGEQFF
TGTGCCAGCAGCCCACTAACTAGCGGGGGTGAGCAGTTCTTC
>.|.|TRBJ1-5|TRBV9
CASSEGVHANQPQHF
TGTGCCAGCAGCGAAGGGGTTCACGCCAATCAGCCCCAGCATTTT
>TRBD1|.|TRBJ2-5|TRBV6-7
CASSEDRGGGETQYF
TGTGCCAGCAGTGAGGACAGGGGAGGCGGGGAGACCCAGTACTTC
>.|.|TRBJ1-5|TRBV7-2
CASSLFAGAGQPQHF
TGTGCCAGCAGCTTATTCGCAGGGGCTGGTCAGCCCCAGCATTTT
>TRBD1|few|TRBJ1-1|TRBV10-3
CAIRDRAGNTEAFF
TGTGCCATCAGGGACAGGGCCGGGAACACTGAAGCTTTCTTT
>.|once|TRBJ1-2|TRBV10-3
CAIRPTGGSNGYTF
TGTGCCATCAGACCCACCGGGGGTAGTAATGGCTACACCTTC
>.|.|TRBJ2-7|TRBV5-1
CASSPVEASTYEQYF
TGCGCCAGCAGCCCCGTGGAGGCCTCAACCTACGAGCAGTACTTC
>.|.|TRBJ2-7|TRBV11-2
CASSSLTGPLHEQYF
TGTGCCAGCAGCTCTTTGACAGGACCCCTCCATGAGCAGTACTTC
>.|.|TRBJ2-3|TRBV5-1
CASSSDSTTDTQYF
TGCGCCAGCAGCTCTGACAGCACCACAGATACGCAGTATTTT
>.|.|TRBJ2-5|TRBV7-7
CASSPGLRETQYF
TGTGCTAGCAGCCCCGGACTACGAGAGACCCAGTACTTC
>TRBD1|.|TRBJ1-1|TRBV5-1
CASSSLGQGGTEAFF
TGCGCCAGCAGCTCACTTGGACAGGGGGGGACTGAAGCTTTCTTT
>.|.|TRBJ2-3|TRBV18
CASSPRGSVTDTQYF
TGTGCCAGCTCACCTAGGGGGTCGGTCACAGATACGCAGTATTTT
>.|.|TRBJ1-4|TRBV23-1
CASSQGGTNEKLFF
TGCGCCAGCAGTCAAGGAGGGACTAATGAAAAACTGTTTTTT
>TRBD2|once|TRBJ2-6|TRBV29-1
CSVLAGAGANVLTF
TGCAGCGTCCTGGCGGGGGCTGGGGCCAACGTCCTGACTTTC
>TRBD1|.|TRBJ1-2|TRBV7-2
CASSLSVGQGVRGYTF
TGTGCCAGCAGCTTATCCGTGGGACAGGGGGTTCGGGGCTACACCTTC
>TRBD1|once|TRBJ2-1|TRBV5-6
CASSLNQDRAHEQFF
TGTGCCAGCAGCTTGAACCAAGACAGGGCCCATGAGCAGTTCTTC
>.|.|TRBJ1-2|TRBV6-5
CASRTGTANYGYTF
TGTGCCAGCAGGACAGGTACCGCTAACTATGGCTACACCTTC
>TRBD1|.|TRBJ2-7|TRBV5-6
CASSLGFYQGAPYEQYF
TGTGCCAGCAGCTTGGGTTTTTATCAGGGGGCCCCCTACGAGCAGTACTTC
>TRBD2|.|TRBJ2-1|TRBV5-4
CASSPAWGGLQFF
TGTGCCAGCAGCCCTGCTTGGGGGGGATTGCAGTTCTTC
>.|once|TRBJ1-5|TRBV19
CASQWRVRRDSNQPQHF
TGTGCCAGTCAGTGGCGGGTCAGAAGAGATAGCAATCAGCCCCAGCATTTT
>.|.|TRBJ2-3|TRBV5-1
CASSTLIGRASTDTQYF
TGCGCCAGCAGCACCCTGATCGGGCGGGCCAGCACAGATACGCAGTATTTT
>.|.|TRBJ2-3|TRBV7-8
CASSLVHGTDTQYF
TGTGCCAGCAGCTTAGTACATGGCACAGATACGCAGTATTTT
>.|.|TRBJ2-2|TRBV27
CATRQISNTGELFF
TGTGCCACGAGACAAATCTCGAACACCGGGGAGCTGTTTTTT
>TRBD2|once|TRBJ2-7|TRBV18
CASSPRNSGSNEQYF
TGTGCCAGCTCACCACGGAATAGCGGGAGTAACGAGCAGTACTTC
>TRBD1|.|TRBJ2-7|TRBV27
CASSFKMTGGTNPSYEQYF
TGTGCCAGCAGTTTTAAAATGACAGGGGGCACGAATCCATCCTACGAGCAGTACTTC
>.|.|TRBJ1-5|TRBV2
CASSFWANQPQHF
TGTGCCAGCAGTTTTTGGGCCAATCAGCCCCAGCATTTT
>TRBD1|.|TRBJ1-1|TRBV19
CASSPGTGKNTEAFF
TGTGCCAGTAGCCCTGGGACAGGTAAGAACACTGAAGCTTTCTTT
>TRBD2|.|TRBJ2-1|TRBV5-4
CASSRGLAGKSGGPHEQFF
TGTGCCAGCAGCCGGGGACTAGCGGGGAAATCGGGGGGGCCCCATGAGCAGTTCTTC
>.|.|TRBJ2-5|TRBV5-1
CASRQGETQYF
TGCGCCAGCCGGCAGGGGGAGACCCAGTACTTC
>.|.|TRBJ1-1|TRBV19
CASVPARGSWATEAFF
TGTGCCAGTGTACCGGCCAGGGGTTCATGGGCCACTGAAGCTTTCTTT
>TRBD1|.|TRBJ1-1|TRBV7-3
CASSLGQGTEAFF
TGTGCCAGCAGCTTAGGACAGGGCACTGAAGCTTTCTTT